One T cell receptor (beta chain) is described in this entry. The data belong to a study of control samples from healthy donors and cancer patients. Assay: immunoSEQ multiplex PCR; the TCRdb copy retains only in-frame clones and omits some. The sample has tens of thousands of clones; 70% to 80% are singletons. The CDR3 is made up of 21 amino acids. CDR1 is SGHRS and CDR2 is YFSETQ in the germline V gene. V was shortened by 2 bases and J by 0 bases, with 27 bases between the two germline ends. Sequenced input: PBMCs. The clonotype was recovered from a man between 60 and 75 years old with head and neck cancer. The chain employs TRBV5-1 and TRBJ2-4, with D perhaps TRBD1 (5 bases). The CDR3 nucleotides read TGCGCCAGCAGCTTTGGCAGGGTTTCGTCTGAATTGAAACTAGCCAAAAACATTCAGTACTTC. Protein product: CASSFGRVSSELKLAKNIQYF.